The present entry profiles one TCR beta chain with its context. What antigen it recognizes has not been identified. It has no much larger one-base neighbor in the sample; base qualities were not kept. The cohort comprised hundreds of healthy bone marrow donors. All cohort members were sampled while nominally healthy, although unrecorded immune exposures were likely present. The donor was CMV seropositive and belonged to the group of more than 250 seropositive cohort members. A peripheral blood sample was collected from each donor, and TCR beta sequencing was performed on peripheral blood mononuclear cells. The Qiagen DNeasy Blood Extraction Kit was used to extract genomic DNA from the blood cell samples. These data are taken from a study of cytomegalovirus exposure and HLA in healthy donors (dated by TCRdb to 2016 to 2017). With respect to the entire study: According to an earlier analysis of 550 to 750 of the donors, about 179 million T cells yielded 90 million to 140 million unique TCR beta sequences and 276 Gb of sequence data. The genetic ancestry cluster associated with self-reported Caucasian donors included about four fifths of the 300 to 400 genotyped donors. Typing coverage varied by locus: roughly 620-630 donors for A, B, C, DRB1 and DQB1; some 520 for DQA1; around 570 for DPA1; fewer than 480 for DPB1. Every repertoire in the discovery cohort had been generated on one and the same sequencing platform. The study aimed to test whether signatures of past pathogen exposure could be identified by cataloging public T cell receptors. To study patterns of TCR occurrence, a later analysis re-analyzed previously published TCR beta repertoires from around 670 donors and added high-resolution HLA genotyping. Donor age, sex, ethnicity and CMV serostatus were compiled together with the repertoire data. Because of strong linkage in the cohort, five DR-DQ haplotypes were treated as single units for association and clustering. In an earlier analysis of 550 to 700 of the donors, high-throughput TCR beta sequencing was used to judge whether each TCR beta V gene segment behaved as functional or pseudogenic. HLA typing covered class I and class II loci at four-digit resolution. Rather than drawing on any new phenotypic data, the later analysis identified candidate immune exposures from TCR beta sequences and the way those sequences occurred across donors. To predict cytomegalovirus infection status, the study combined high-throughput TCR immunosequencing, statistical association of individual TCRs with disease status, and machine learning. Using immunosequencing, the study profiled T cell repertoires from about 610 subjects and related those repertoires to cytomegalovirus serostatus. An early release that covered several hundred HLA-typed donors contained 300 to 350 gigabases of sequencing data and tens of millions of unique TCR sequences. In a later genetic analysis, genome-wide SNP genotypes for about three fifths of the 666 donors were used, and that subset was treated as a discovery cohort. Besides the first cohort of 550 to 750 subjects, a separate validation cohort made up of around 120 different subjects was used. Among around 400 genotyped donors of the cohort, an average of about 240,000 unique TCR beta nucleotide sequences were sequenced per donor, approximately 20% of them non-productive. On the study overall, not on this receptor specifically: Cytomegalovirus status was reported to be diagnosed by the classifier with high specificity and sensitivity in both the original and validation cohorts. In the study, approximately 150 TCR beta chains were listed as associated with cytomegalovirus. The earlier analysis of fewer than 750 of the donors excluded some 15 rarely observed V segments, including chromosome 9 orphons, because counts were too low. A cluster of highly shared sequence variants was judged likely to be a technical artifact of the sequencing pipeline. Presence/absence analyses assumed roughly uniform sequencing depth across donors, an assumption that may not hold. HLA typing was unavailable for some donors at each locus, so association tests used only the typed subset. A later analysis reported that several top co-occurrence clusters appeared linked to parvovirus B19, influenza, CMV and Epstein-Barr virus. According to a later analysis, most CMV-associated TCR beta chains appeared to be HLA-restricted, and the HLA associations seemed to be driven largely by CMV exposure. The authors suggested that the approach could potentially be extended to other disease states and immunological phenotypes. In an earlier analysis of a few hundred of the donors, most TCR beta V segments were observed in productive rearrangements about 90% or about 30% of the time, broadly matching IMGT annotations. Because the 87-base-pair reads could not distinguish some IMGT-functional V segments, including TRBV6-2 and TRBV6-3, those segments were excluded. Correlated functional status among segregating V segments might reflect linkage disequilibrium, but an unknown experimental factor could not be ruled out. V-gene and J-gene trimming of TCR beta chains was associated with a missense DCLRE1C variant in a later genetic analysis, and the association was replicated in an independent cohort. At a false discovery rate of 0.05, a later analysis linked 15,000 to 20,000 TCR beta sequences to specific HLA alleles. A later analysis found that HLA-associated TCR beta chains were more clonally expanded and had lower generation probabilities than equally common non-associated chains. When HLA alleles, especially DR and DQ, strongly co-occurred, TCR associations were difficult to assign to individual alleles. A later analysis found that TCR association rates varied across HLA loci, with DRB1 alleles showing the most associated TCRs and HLA-C alleles the fewest. The only immune exposure information available for the cohort was CMV serostatus. In vitro tests confirmed that a few of the cytomegalovirus-associated TCR beta chains recognize cytomegalovirus antigens. A further reported finding was that TCR beta sequences accurately predicted the HLA-A and HLA-B alleles for most subjects in the first cohort. Across donors, most TCR sequences were observed very rarely, whereas some public TCRs were present in many individuals. This cohort had only TCR beta chains sequenced, and the lack of alpha or paired-chain data limited which features could be detected. According to a later genetic analysis, donors in an Asian-associated ancestry cluster had fewer N-insertions in productive TCRs than the roughly 670-donor mean.

CDR1 and CDR2, looked up from the germline V gene (reference sequence), are GTSNPN and SVGIG. Spanning cysteine to phenylalanine, the CDR3 consists of 19 amino acids. The read is trimmed to its CDR3 DNA, 57 bases read in frame from base 1. For this chain, trimming is 2 bases at the V end and 2 bases at the J end, and the number of junction bases without a gene match is 11. Libraries came from the immunoSEQ multiplex PCR assay. The multiplex PCR relied on a mix of 60 forward primers for TCR Vbeta segments and 13 reverse primers for TCR Jbeta segments. Amplification of the CDR3 region of rearranged TCR beta genes was performed with a multiplex PCR assay on genomic DNA. On the Illumina HiSeq System, the amplified TCR beta libraries were sequenced as 87-base-pair reads. The study's own analysis went as follows. In a later analysis, roughly 80 million unique TCR beta chains were counted across the roughly 670 repertoires, and approximately 11 million of these chains were shared by at least two donors. To remove PCR and sequencing errors, raw reads were error-corrected and collapsed into unique sequences using a nearest-neighbor algorithm that merged closely related sequences. CDR3 sequences were aligned to IMGT reference sequences to assign V, D and J gene segments. For a sequence to be retained, a match of at least six nucleotides to both a V gene segment and a J gene segment was required. Rearrangements were called productive when the CDR3 lacked stop codons and stayed in frame with V and J; all others were non-productive. Following IMGT convention, CDR3 was defined as the stretch from the second conserved V-encoded cysteine up to the conserved J-encoded phenylalanine. Sequences without an unambiguous match to a single V gene segment were excluded from the earlier analysis of 450 to 650 of the donors. In an earlier analysis of 587 of the donors, a V segment was called functional when productive rearrangements were above 56.7%, and segregating when the standard deviation between donors exceeded 5%. A statistical classification framework was developed to diagnose cytomegalovirus status using the catalog of TCR beta chain sequences. V and J gene assignment, in a later analysis, came from comparing TCR nucleotide sequences with IMGT/GENE-DB human TR gene sequences. A later analysis assigned CDR3 sequences and most-parsimonious VDJ recombination scenarios with the TCRdist pipeline. A later analysis defined each TCR beta chain by its CDR3 amino acid sequence plus V-gene family, and excluded reads lacking a unique V-gene family. In a later analysis, several hundred highly shared, low-generation-probability nucleotide sequences were removed to address suspected cross-contamination and a sequencing artifact. A later analysis calculated a clonal expansion index for each public chain from normalized within-repertoire ranks of inferred template counts. In a later analysis, generation probabilities were computed with a VDJ recombination model fitted to out-of-frame rearrangements, and the resulting probabilities were checked against IGoR. In a later analysis, TCR-TCR, TCR-HLA and TCR-CMV co-occurrence was scored with hypergeometric tests, and a repertoire-size bias correction was applied to TCR pairs. False discovery rates were estimated in a later analysis by permuting HLA or CMV assignments 20 times. In a later analysis, co-occurring TCRs were grouped using DBSCAN, and TCRdist sequence similarity was added for clustering within HLA-allele-positive subsets. Repertoires with fewer than 30,000 or more than 120,000 public chains, plus five repertoires with anomalous nucleotide sharing, were excluded from co-occurrence clustering. Imported from immuneACCESS, the table was reduced by TCRdb to in-frame sequences with V and J called. These copies leave out some clones; in studies compared against another copy, an unresolved V gene accounts for under half, and the cause of the remainder is not known. V, J and clone size derive from that table, while D and trimming were established from the DNA sequence. This sample comprises about 170,000 clones, just over 75% of them detected only once. The ten largest clonotypes hold more than 2% of the sample.

This TCR derives from a woman younger than 45 in good health and CMV-seropositive. Recombination joined TRBV30 with TRBJ2-3; 15 bases in the middle match TRBD2. The sequencing input was PBMCs. The CDR3 here reads CAWSPGLAGGLMPTDTQYF. The nucleotides are TGTGCCTGGAGTCCGGGACTAGCGGGGGGACTGATGCCCACAGATACGCAGTATTTT. Reference TRBV30 and TRBJ2-3 proteins supply the regions before and after the CDR3; the full variable domain is: SQTIHQWPATLVQPVGSPLSLECTVEGTSNPNLYWYRQAAGRGLQLLFYSVGIGQISSEVPQNLSASRPQDRQFILSSKKLLLSDSGFYLCAWSPGLAGGLMPTDTQYFGPGTRLTVL.